This record looks at one T cell receptor beta chain sequence and its context. This sample stems from a study of shared clonotypes between healthy human individuals. Method: immunoSEQ multiplex PCR; TCRdb's copy keeps in-frame clones and lacks some. Of 950,000 to 1,100,000 clones in the sample, about four fifths were seen once. Germline values: CDR1 MNHEY, CDR2 SVGAGI. With 11 bases removed from V and 2 bases from J, the gap between germline ends came to 19 bases. The CDR3 is made up of 14 amino acids. The sample was memory CD4+ T cells from PBMCs. The subset was: CD45RA-negative fraction. The receptor was derived from a man younger than 35 in good health. Some clones in this sample may be carry-over from other donors' samples. This sequence joins TRBV6-5 and TRBJ2-7; tentative D call: TRBD1 (6 bases). CDR3 protein: CASKRDTLTYEQYF. The CDR3 DNA follows: TGTGCCTCGAAAAGGGACACCCTCACCTACGAGCAGTACTTC.